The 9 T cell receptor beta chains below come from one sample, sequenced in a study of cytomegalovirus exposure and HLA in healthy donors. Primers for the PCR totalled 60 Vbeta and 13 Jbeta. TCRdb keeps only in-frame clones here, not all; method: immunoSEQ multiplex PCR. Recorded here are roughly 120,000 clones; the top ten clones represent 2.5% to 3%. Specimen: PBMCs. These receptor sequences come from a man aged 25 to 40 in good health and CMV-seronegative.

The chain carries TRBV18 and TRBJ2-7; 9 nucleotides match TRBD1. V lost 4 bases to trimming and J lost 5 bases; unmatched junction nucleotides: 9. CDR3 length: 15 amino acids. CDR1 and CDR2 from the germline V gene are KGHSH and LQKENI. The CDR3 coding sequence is TGTGCCAGCTCACGAACCCGGGACAGGGTGGACGAGCAGTACTTC. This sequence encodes CASSRTRDRVDEQYF. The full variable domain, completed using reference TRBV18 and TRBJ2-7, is NAGVMQNPRHLVRRRGQEARLRCSPMKGHSHVYWYRQLPEEGLKFMVYLQKENIIDESGMPKERFSAEFPKEGPSILRIQQVVRGDSAAYFCASSRTRDRVDEQYFGPGTRLTVT.

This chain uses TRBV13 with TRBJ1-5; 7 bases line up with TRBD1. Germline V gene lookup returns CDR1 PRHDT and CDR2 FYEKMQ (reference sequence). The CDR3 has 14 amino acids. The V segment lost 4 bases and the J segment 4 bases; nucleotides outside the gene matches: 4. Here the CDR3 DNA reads TGTGCCAGCAGCTCCCGGACAGGAAATCAGCCCCAGCATTTT. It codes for CASSSRTGNQPQHF.

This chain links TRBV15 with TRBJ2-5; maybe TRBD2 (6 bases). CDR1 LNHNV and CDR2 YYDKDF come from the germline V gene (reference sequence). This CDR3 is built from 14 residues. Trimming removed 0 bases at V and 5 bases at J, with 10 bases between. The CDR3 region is CATSRDGGKETQYF. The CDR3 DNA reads TGTGCCACCAGCAGAGACGGGGGAAAGGAGACCCAGTACTTC.

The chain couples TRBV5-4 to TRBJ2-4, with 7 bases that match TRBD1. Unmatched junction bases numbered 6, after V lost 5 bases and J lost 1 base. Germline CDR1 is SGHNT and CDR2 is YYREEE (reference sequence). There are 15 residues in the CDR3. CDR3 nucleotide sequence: TGTGCCAGCAGTACTGACAGGGCGGCCAAAAACATTCAGTACTTC. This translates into CASSTDRAAKNIQYF. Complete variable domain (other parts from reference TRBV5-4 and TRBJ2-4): ETGVTQSPTHLIKTRGQQVTLRCSSQSGHNTVSWYQQALGQGPQFIFQYYREEENGRGNFPPRFSGLQFPNYSSELNVNALELDDSALYLCASSTDRAAKNIQYFGAGTRLSVL.

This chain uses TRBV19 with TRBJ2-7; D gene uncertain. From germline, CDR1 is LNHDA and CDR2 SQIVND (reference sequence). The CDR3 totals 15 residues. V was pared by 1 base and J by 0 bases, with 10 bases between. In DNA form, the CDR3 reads TGTGCCAGTAGTATAGCAGAACAGAGCTCCTACGAGCAGTACTTC. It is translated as CASSIAEQSSYEQYF.

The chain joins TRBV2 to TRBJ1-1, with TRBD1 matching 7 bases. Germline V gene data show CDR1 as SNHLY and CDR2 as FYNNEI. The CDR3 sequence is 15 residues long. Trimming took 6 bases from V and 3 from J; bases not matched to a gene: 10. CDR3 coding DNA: TGTGCCAGCAGCCCCGAGACCCAGGGGGACACTGAAGCTTTCTTT. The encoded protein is CASSPETQGDTEAFF.

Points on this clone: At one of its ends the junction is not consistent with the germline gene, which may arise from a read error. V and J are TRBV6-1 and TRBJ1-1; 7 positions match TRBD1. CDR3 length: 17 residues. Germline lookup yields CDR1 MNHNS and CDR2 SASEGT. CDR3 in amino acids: CAGSEYFMGQMNTEAFF. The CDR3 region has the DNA TGTGCCGGCAGTGAATACTTCATGGGACAGATGAACACTGAAGCTTTCTTT.

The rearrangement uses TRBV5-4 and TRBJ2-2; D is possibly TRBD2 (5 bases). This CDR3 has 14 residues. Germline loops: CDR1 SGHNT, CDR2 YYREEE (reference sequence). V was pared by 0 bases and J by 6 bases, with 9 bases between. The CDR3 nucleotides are TGTGCCAGCAGCTTGGATGCGGGCGCCGGGGAGCTGTTTTTT. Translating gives CASSLDAGAGELFF. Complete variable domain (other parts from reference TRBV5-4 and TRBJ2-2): ETGVTQSPTHLIKTRGQQVTLRCSSQSGHNTVSWYQQALGQGPQFIFQYYREEENGRGNFPPRFSGLQFPNYSSELNVNALELDDSALYLCASSLDAGAGELFFGEGSRLTVL.

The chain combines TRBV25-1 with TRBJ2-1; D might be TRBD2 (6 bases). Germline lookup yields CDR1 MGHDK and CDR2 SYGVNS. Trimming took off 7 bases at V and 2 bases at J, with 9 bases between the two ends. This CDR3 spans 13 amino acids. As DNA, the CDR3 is TGTGCCAGCACTAGCGAGACCTACAATGAGCAGTTCTTC. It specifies CASTSETYNEQFF.